These 15 T cell receptor beta chains originate from one sample sequenced in a study of cytomegalovirus exposure and HLA in healthy donors. The PCR used 60 Vbeta and 13 Jbeta primers. The table came from immunoSEQ multiplex PCR; TCRdb's copy has only in-frame clones and leaves some out. Here the sample spans around 150,000 clones, 79% being singletons. The sample was PBMCs. These receptors came from a man aged 50 to 60 in good health and CMV-seropositive.

The chain is built from TRBV25-1 and TRBJ2-3; TRBD2 matches 9 bases. The junction had 10 bases not matched to a gene; V was cut back by 3 bases and J by 3 bases. The CDR3 totals 17 residues. The germline V gene encodes CDR1 MGHDK and CDR2 SYGVNS. The CDR3: CASSDHPGTSSTDTQYF. CDR3 DNA: TGTGCCAGCAGTGACCACCCGGGGACTAGCTCAACAGATACGCAGTATTTT.

The chain couples TRBV28 to TRBJ2-3; possible D gene TRBD2, 7 bases. V was trimmed by 2 bases and J by 4 bases, leaving 16 bases between them. Germline CDR1 reads MDHEN; CDR2 reads SYDVKM. The CDR3 length is 16 residues. CDR3 region: CASSLGGARGADTQYF. The CDR3 bases are TGTGCCAGCAGTTTAGGGGGGGCGAGGGGGGCAGATACGCAGTATTTT.

This clone was detected only a few times. The genes are TRBV18 and TRBJ2-3; 8 bases are a match to TRBD2. The CDR3 covers 17 residues. The germline gives CDR1 KGHSH, CDR2 LQKENI. With 0 bases clipped from V and 0 bases from J, the junction kept 5 bases outside the gene matches. The CDR3: CASSPPSGDTSTDTQYF. CDR3 nucleotide sequence: TGTGCCAGCTCACCACCTAGCGGGGACACTAGCACAGATACGCAGTATTTT. Complete variable domain (other parts from reference TRBV18 and TRBJ2-3): NAGVMQNPRHLVRRRGQEARLRCSPMKGHSHVYWYRQLPEEGLKFMVYLQKENIIDESGMPKERFSAEFPKEGPSILRIQQVVRGDSAAYFCASSPPSGDTSTDTQYFGPGTRLTVL.

This chain connects TRBV5-1 to TRBJ2-7; 7 bases map to TRBD1. V gave up 2 bases and J gave up 3 bases; unmatched junction bases: 5. The CDR3 spans 14 residues. Per the germline V gene, CDR1 is SGHRS and CDR2 is YFSETQ. For the CDR3, the DNA is TGCGCCAGCAGCTTAAGGGGGCCTGTCTACGAGCAGTACTTC. This translates into CASSLRGPVYEQYF.

The chain has TRBV2 and TRBJ1-5; D ambiguous. The V gene's germline CDR1 is SNHLY and CDR2 FYNNEI. The V gene lost 4 bases and the J gene lost 5 bases, with 12 bases spanning the gap. The CDR3 totals 14 residues. The CDR3 sequence is CASSVRAGDQPQHF. The CDR3, as DNA: TGTGCCAGCAGTGTGCGGGCTGGGGATCAGCCCCAGCATTTT.

The chain recombines TRBV11-2 with TRBJ1-2; 9 nucleotides line up with TRBD1. From germline, CDR1 is SGHAT and CDR2 FQNNGV. The CDR3 is made up of 13 amino acids. V lost 5 bases and J lost 8; bases outside the gene matches: 6. DNA of the CDR3: TGTGCCAGCAGCCGGGACAGGGCTGGGGGCTACACCTTC. Translated, it gives CASSRDRAGGYTF.

This clone was counted a few times. The chain recombines TRBV6-6 with TRBJ2-7, with D maybe TRBD2 (6 bases). With 5 bases removed from V and 6 bases from J, the gap between germline ends came to 17 bases. Germline lookup yields CDR1 MNHNY and CDR2 SVGAGI (reference sequence). The CDR3 consists of 14 residues. Here the CDR3 reads CASSPLGGEIEQYF. The CDR3 nucleotides are TGTGCCAGCAGTCCCTTGGGGGGAGAAATCGAGCAGTACTTC.

This clone has a handful of counts. The rearrangement links TRBV30 to TRBJ1-2; D remains ambiguous. The CDR3 extends over 14 amino acids. Germline CDR1 GTSNPN, CDR2 SVGIG (reference sequence). The ends were cut back, 0 bases at V and 3 bases at J, with 11 bases in the middle. DNA for the CDR3: TGTGCCTGGAGTGTAGAGGATTTTGACTATGGCTACACCTTC. Protein sequence: CAWSVEDFDYGYTF.

The rearrangement uses TRBV29-1 and TRBJ2-7; 9 bases fit TRBD2. V dropped 7 bases and J dropped 7; count of bases not matched to a gene: 11. CDR1 and CDR2 (germline): SQVTM, ANQGSEA. The CDR3 covers 13 residues. The CDR3 DNA sequence: TGCAGCGCGGGGCGGGAGGGCCCAAGTGAGCAGTACTTC. Amino acids: CSAGREGPSEQYF.

The V call is TRBV5-1, the J call TRBJ2-1; 10 bases map to TRBD1. Germline values: CDR1 SGHRS, CDR2 YFSETQ. V dropped 0 bases and J dropped 9; count of bases not matched to a gene: 3. CDR3 length: 14 amino acids. The CDR3 DNA reads as TGCGCCAGCAGCTTGGGGACAGGGGGAGGTGAGCAGTTCTTC. It specifies CASSLGTGGGEQFF.

The chain joins TRBV27 to TRBJ2-1, with 9 bases that match TRBD2. V lost 2 bases, J lost 11 bases, and 7 bases stayed unmatched. This CDR3 has 14 amino acids. The germline V gene encodes CDR1 MNHEY and CDR2 SMNVEV (reference sequence). The CDR3 sequence is CASSLAGGRVKQFF. The CDR3 nucleotides are TGTGCCAGCAGTTTAGCGGGAGGGCGTGTTAAGCAGTTCTTC.

The chain recombines TRBV29-1 with TRBJ1-2; a possible D gene is TRBD1 (6 bases). Trimming stripped 3 bases from V and 9 bases from J, with 11 bases between. Germline V gene data show CDR1 as SQVTM and CDR2 as ANQGSEA. The CDR3 totals 11 residues. The CDR3 region is CSVERQGSYTF. CDR3 DNA sequence: TGCAGCGTTGAGAGGCAGGGGAGCTACACCTTC.

This chain joins TRBV5-1 and TRBJ2-7, with TRBD1 identical over 10 bases. The CDR3 length is 13 residues. Trimming took 6 bases from V and 3 from J; bases not matched to a gene: 3. The V gene's germline CDR1 is SGHRS and CDR2 YFSETQ. This chain's CDR3 is CASKGTGVYEQYF. As DNA, the CDR3 is TGCGCCAGCAAGGGGACAGGGGTCTACGAGCAGTACTTC.

CDR3 sequence: CASSLRLSSYNSPLHF. The CDR3 DNA follows: TGCGCCAGCAGCTTGCGGTTGAGCTCCTATAATTCACCCCTCCACTTT. The gene calls are TRBV5-1 and TRBJ1-6; D gene unclear. Per germline, CDR1 SGHRS and CDR2 YFSETQ. Trimming stripped 1 base from V and 0 bases from J, with 8 bases between. This CDR3 region has 16 residues.

The chain links TRBV6-4 to TRBJ1-1; 9 nucleotides line up with TRBD1. Germline V gene lookup returns CDR1 MRHNA and CDR2 SNTAGT. V shed 5 bases, J shed 5 bases, and the junction held 9 bases outside the gene matches. This CDR3 contains 15 residues. The CDR3 nucleotides are TGTGCCAGCAGTCGGCGGGGACAGGGTACGACTGAAGCTTTCTTT. This encodes CASSRRGQGTTEAFF.